The T cell receptor beta chain described here comes from a study of PD-L1 blockade in urothelial cancer. Study as a whole: The patients first took atezolizumab in 2014, receiving 1,200 mg intravenously every 3 weeks.

Regarding time point: peripheral blood 6 weeks after treatment start. Urothelial carcinoma affected the patients, and it was locally advanced or metastatic. Libraries were prepared by immunoSEQ multiplex PCR; TCRdb keeps only in-frame clonotypes and omits some of them. Of over 100,000 clones in the sample, approximately 89% are singletons; the top ten hold approximately 3.8%. V lost 7 bases and J lost 6; bases outside the gene matches: 8. The germline V gene has CDR1 WSHSY and CDR2 SAAADI. CDR3 size: 15 residues. The sample in question was PBMCs, obtained around atezolizumab (anti-PD-L1) treatment. This chain links TRBV10-2 with TRBJ1-4; TRBD1 aligns across 10 bases. This TCR was sampled from a man aged 55 to 70 with urothelial cancer. The CDR3 loop reads CASTPTGTGDEKLFF. Written as DNA, the CDR3 is TGCGCCAGCACCCCTACCGGGACAGGGGATGAAAAACTGTTTTTT.